The TCR beta chain described here comes from a study of blood T cell repertoires in COVID-19. As for the study in general: Sites across the United States, Italy and Spain contributed samples from acute and convalescent COVID-19. The cDNA or gDNA used as material had been derived from T cells, B-cell-depleted T cells, or PBMCs.

Germline V gene lookup returns CDR1 MNHEY and CDR2 SVGAGI. This CDR3 is built from 15 residues. In the original workflow: Amplified reference gene primers provided the basis for estimating nucleated cell counts. TCRdb's table, derived via immunoSEQ multiplex PCR, lists solely in-frame clones and lacks some. The DNA gave D and trimming, while V, J and clone size come from that table. Of approximately 120,000 clones in the sample, 65% to 90% were seen once. Remarks on this clone: An end of the junction differs from the germline gene, which may be a read error.

Sequencing input: peripheral blood. The receptor's source is a woman over 75 with active or convalescent COVID-19. V gene TRBV6-5 combines with J gene TRBJ1-1; 11 nucleotides align to TRBD1. DNA of the CDR3: TGTGCCAGCAGTAACTCACGTTCCGGGACAGGGGGGAGTCACTTT. Translating it yields CASSNSRSGTGGSHF.